Included here is one T cell receptor beta chain sequence, with context. PCR amplification relied on 60 Vbeta primers (plus 13 Jbeta primers). Some clones are missing from TCRdb's copy, which holds only in-frame ones; the method was immunoSEQ multiplex PCR. The table records tens of thousands of clones, more than 60% of them present only once. The germline gives CDR1 SGHRS, CDR2 YFSETQ. V shed 5 bases and J shed 5 bases, with 12 bases lying between them. The CDR3 is 13 residues long. This sample is drawn from a study of cytomegalovirus exposure and HLA in healthy donors. The chain carries TRBV5-1 and TRBJ2-3; possibly TRBD1 for D (6 bases). The TCR sequence derives from a middle-aged man in good health and CMV-seropositive. The sequencing input was PBMCs. The CDR3: CASRTQGLDTQYF. CDR3 nucleotides: TGCGCCAGCAGAACACAGGGTTTAGATACGCAGTATTTT.